This T cell receptor (beta chain) was found in a study of control samples from healthy donors and cancer patients. Assay used: immunoSEQ multiplex PCR; TCRdb lists only in-frame clones, some missing. The sample shows roughly 130,000 clones, about 88% of them seen only once. V gave up 0 bases and J gave up 4 bases, with 16 bases separating them. The CDR3 spans 16 residues. Germline V gives CDR1 SGHNT, CDR2 YYREEE (reference sequence). The chain carries TRBV5-4 and TRBJ1-1, with D uncertain. The specimen sequenced was blood. The receptor was isolated from a man aged 50-60 years in good health. The CDR3 region has the DNA TGTGCCAGCAGCTTGGGGGTGAGGGCCCTACCCACTGAAGCTTTCTTT. Translation: CASSLGVRALPTEAFF.